This entry lists 20 T cell receptor beta chains sequenced from one sample in a study of blood T cell repertoires in COVID-19. The method was immunoSEQ multiplex PCR; TCRdb's version includes in-frame clones alone and lacks a portion of them. The repertoire holds about 280,000 clones, with approximately 84% as singletons. Sequenced material: peripheral blood. These receptors originate from a woman in her twenties or thirties who had recovered from COVID-19.

The chain joins TRBV5-6 to TRBJ2-3; D is undetermined. Trimming took 2 bases from V and 6 from J, leaving 13 bases between them. Looked up from germline, CDR1 is SGHDT and CDR2 is YYEEEE. The CDR3 covers 14 residues. The CDR3 nucleotides read TGTGCCAGCAGCTTCTATTCTAGTGTCGATACGCAGTATTTT. Its translation: CASSFYSSVDTQYF.

Here the CDR3 DNA reads TGTGCCAGCAGCCCACGACAGGGGGGCACAGATACGCAGTATTTT. It is translated as CASSPRQGGTDTQYF. The V gene is TRBV5-4, the J gene TRBJ2-3, with 9 nucleotides matching TRBD1. V lost 4 bases, J lost 1 base, and 4 bases stayed unmatched. The CDR3 contains 15 residues. Germline V gene data show CDR1 as SGHNT and CDR2 as YYREEE (reference sequence).

The rearrangement joins TRBV7-9 to TRBJ2-7, with TRBD1 matching 7 bases. Trimming removed 3 bases from V and 3 bases from J; junction bases left unmatched: 2. Germline V gives CDR1 SEHNR, CDR2 FQNEAQ (reference sequence). CDR3 size: 13 residues. The DNA of the CDR3 is TGTGCCAGCAGCTTCCCAGGGGGCTACGAGCAGTACTTC. This encodes CASSFPGGYEQYF.

The rearrangement joins TRBV9 to TRBJ1-4; TRBD1 aligns across 11 bases. Germline-derived CDR1 and CDR2 are SGDLS and YYNGEE. This CDR3 comprises 16 residues. V dropped 3 bases and J dropped 7; count of bases not matched to a gene: 8. The CDR3 DNA follows: TGTGCCAGCAGCGCAGAAATCGGGACAGGGGGTGAAAAACTGTTTTTT. Its protein product is CASSAEIGTGGEKLFF.

The V and J genes are TRBV28 and TRBJ2-5; D not resolved. Germline V CDR1 and CDR2: MDHEN, SYDVKM. With 3 bases removed from V and 2 bases from J, the gap between germline ends came to 16 bases. The CDR3 spans 16 residues. CDR3 region: CASSFPVHSTQETQYF. The DNA of the CDR3 is TGTGCCAGCAGTTTCCCCGTCCACAGTACTCAAGAGACCCAGTACTTC.

V usage is TRBV19 and J usage is TRBJ2-5; 13 positions match TRBD2. The CDR3 totals 17 residues. Looked up from germline, CDR1 is LNHDA and CDR2 is SQIVND (reference sequence). The V segment lost 6 bases and the J segment 6 bases; nucleotides outside the gene matches: 13. CDR3 sequence reads: CASSIPLGLAGDKTQYF. For the CDR3, the DNA is TGTGCCAGTAGCATTCCCCTTGGACTAGCGGGAGACAAGACCCAGTACTTC.

The chain employs TRBV19 and TRBJ2-1; 12 nucleotides agree with TRBD2. V trimming: 3 bases; J trimming: 2 bases; junction bases outside the gene matches: 2. The CDR3 extends over 16 amino acids. The germline V gene encodes CDR1 LNHDA and CDR2 SQIVND (reference sequence). The CDR3 sequence: CASSISSGGAYNEQFF. CDR3 bases: TGTGCCAGTAGTATTTCTAGCGGGGGGGCCTACAATGAGCAGTTCTTC.

The chain recombines TRBV7-9 with TRBJ1-4, with D uncertain. Trimming shortened V by 1 base and J by 4 bases, and 7 bases separated the two germline ends. The CDR3 extends over 14 amino acids. CDR1 and CDR2 (germline): SEHNR, FQNEAQ (reference sequence). The CDR3 nucleotides are TGTGCCAGCAGCTTAGGGGCGGGTAATGAAAAACTGTTTTTT. It translates to CASSLGAGNEKLFF.

This chain connects TRBV5-1 to TRBJ1-1; D is unresolved. V lost 3 bases and J 2 bases, leaving 11 bases between the germline ends. Germline V gene data show CDR1 as SGHRS and CDR2 as YFSETQ. There are 14 residues in the CDR3. For the CDR3, the DNA is TGCGCCAGCAGCTCCCAACAGAGAAACACTGAAGCTTTCTTT. Translating gives CASSSQQRNTEAFF.

The chain joins TRBV6-1 to TRBJ2-5; D gene ambiguous. The CDR3 has 15 residues. V lost 1 base to trimming and J lost 5 bases, with 14 bases between them. Germline CDR1 MNHNS, CDR2 SASEGT. The CDR3 region has the DNA TGTGCCAGCAGTGAAGTTGAGAGGATTTGGGAGACCCAGTACTTC. Amino acid sequence: CASSEVERIWETQYF.

The gene calls are TRBV2 and TRBJ2-3; 8 nucleotides match TRBD1. Trimming at V came to 0 bases and at J to 4 bases, leaving 9 bases not matched to a gene. CDR1 and CDR2 (germline): SNHLY, FYNNEI. The CDR3 runs 17 residues. CDR3 DNA sequence: TGTGCCAGCAGTGAAGCGTTTTTCCAGGGGGCCGCAGATACGCAGTATTTT. Translating gives CASSEAFFQGAADTQYF.

This chain uses TRBV28 with TRBJ2-2, with 10 bases lining up with TRBD2. The CDR3 is made up of 17 amino acids. With V trimmed by 3 bases and J by 0 bases, 4 bases remained unmatched. CDR1 and CDR2 (germline): MDHEN, SYDVKM. The CDR3 DNA is TGTGCCAGCAGTTTTAAACTAGCGGGAACGAACACCGGGGAGCTGTTTTTT. Translation gives CASSFKLAGTNTGELFF. The whole variable domain, remainder taken from reference TRBV28 and TRBJ2-2, is DVKVTQSSRYLVKRTGEKVFLECVQDMDHENMFWYRQDPGLGLRLIYFSYDVKMKEKGDIPEGYSVSREKKERFSLILESASTNQTSMYLCASSFKLAGTNTGELFFGEGSRLTVL.

The chain is built from TRBV10-3 and TRBJ2-7, with a weak D call TRBD2 (6 bases). Trimming cost V 0 bases and J 6 bases, with 15 bases left between them. Germline CDR1 ENHRY, CDR2 SYGVKD. There are 15 residues in the CDR3. The CDR3 DNA is TGTGCCATCAGTGAGTCGGGACTCCCTTTCGGCGAGCAGTACTTC. Translated, it gives CAISESGLPFGEQYF.

In this sample, this clone turned up a few times. V is TRBV3-1 (or the pseudogene TRBV3-2) and J is TRBJ2-2; the match to TRBD2 covers 7 bases. Germline V gives CDR1 LGHDT, CDR2 YNNKEL (reference sequence). The V gene end was trimmed by 2 bases and the J gene end by 5 bases; junction bases not matched to a gene: 11. There are 17 residues in the CDR3. The CDR3 sequence: CASSQIPTSVYTGELFF. The CDR3 nucleotides are TGTGCCAGCAGCCAAATCCCCACTAGCGTTTATACCGGGGAGCTGTTTTTT.

This clone was found a few times. V gene TRBV5-1 combines with J gene TRBJ1-5, with D possibly being TRBD1 (5 bases). Trimming stripped 4 bases from V and 6 bases from J, with 11 bases between. The CDR3 has 13 residues. Per the germline V gene, CDR1 is SGHRS and CDR2 is YFSETQ. In DNA form, the CDR3 reads TGCGCCAGCAGCCTATGGGGCAGTCAGCCCCAGCATTTT. This gives the protein CASSLWGSQPQHF.

The gene calls are TRBV2 and TRBJ1-5, with 9 positions matching TRBD1. Germline values: CDR1 SNHLY, CDR2 FYNNEI. This CDR3 spans 15 amino acids. Germline trimming cut 1 base from V and 5 bases from J; bases unmatched to any gene: 3. The CDR3 region is CASSEGTGAYQPQHF. CDR3 sequence (DNA): TGTGCCAGCAGTGAAGGGACAGGGGCTTATCAGCCCCAGCATTTT.

The V gene is TRBV11-3, the J gene TRBJ2-1, with D possibly being TRBD2 (5 bases). CDR3 length: 16 residues. CDR1 and CDR2 (germline): SGHNT, YENEEA. V lost 0 bases and J 6 bases, leaving 15 bases between the germline ends. The DNA of the CDR3 is TGTGCCAGCAGCTTAGATCGCCTAGCAGGCACCAATGAGCAGTTCTTC. It specifies CASSLDRLAGTNEQFF.

This clone was seen once. The J gene is TRBJ2-7, the V gene TRBV28; D is perhaps TRBD2 (6 bases). V was trimmed by 6 bases and J by 5 bases, leaving 8 bases between them. The CDR3 extends over 11 amino acids. In germline, CDR1 is MDHEN, CDR2 SYDVKM. CDR3 coding DNA: TGTGCCAGCAGCGAGCGGGACGAGCAGTACTTC. This sequence encodes CASSERDEQYF.

Comments on this clone: It is unclear where the CDR3 begins or ends on the DNA, so no DNA is shown, and the CDR3 is as TCRdb lists it. The chain links TRBV2 to TRBJ2-7; the table's TRBD1 call for D was not verified on the DNA. 12 amino acids form the CDR3, both terminal residues included. CDR1 is SNHLY, CDR2 FYNNEI, per germline. CDR3 protein: CASSAQVFWQYF.

The gene calls are TRBV18 and TRBJ1-5; D is undetermined. This CDR3 contains 13 residues. Deletions cut 4 bases from V and 3 bases from J, with 7 bases between. CDR1 and CDR2 from the germline V gene are KGHSH and LQKENI. CDR3 bases: TGTGCCAGCTCACAATCCCTCAATCAGCCCCAGCATTTT. Its translation is CASSQSLNQPQHF.